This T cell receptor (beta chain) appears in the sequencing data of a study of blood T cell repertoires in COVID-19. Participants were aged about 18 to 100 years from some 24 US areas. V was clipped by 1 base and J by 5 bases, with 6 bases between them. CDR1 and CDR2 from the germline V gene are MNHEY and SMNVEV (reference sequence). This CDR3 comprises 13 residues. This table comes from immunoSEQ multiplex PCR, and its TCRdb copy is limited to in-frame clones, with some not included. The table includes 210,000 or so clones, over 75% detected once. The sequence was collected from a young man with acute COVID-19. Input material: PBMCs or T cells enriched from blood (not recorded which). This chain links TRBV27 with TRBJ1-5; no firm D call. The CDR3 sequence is CASSLWEDQPQHF. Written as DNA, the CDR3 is TGTGCCAGCAGTTTATGGGAGGATCAGCCCCAGCATTTT.